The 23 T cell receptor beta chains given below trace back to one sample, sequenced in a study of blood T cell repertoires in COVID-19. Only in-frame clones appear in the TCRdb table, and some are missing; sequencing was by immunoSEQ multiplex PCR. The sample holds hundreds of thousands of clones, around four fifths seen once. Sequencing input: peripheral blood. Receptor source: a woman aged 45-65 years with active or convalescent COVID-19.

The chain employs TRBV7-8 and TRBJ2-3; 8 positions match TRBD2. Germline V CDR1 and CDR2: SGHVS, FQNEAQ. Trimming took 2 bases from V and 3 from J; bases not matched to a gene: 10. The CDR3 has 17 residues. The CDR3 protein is CASSLKRVAGGTDTQYF. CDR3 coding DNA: TGTGCCAGCAGCTTAAAACGGGTGGCGGGAGGAACAGATACGCAGTATTTT.

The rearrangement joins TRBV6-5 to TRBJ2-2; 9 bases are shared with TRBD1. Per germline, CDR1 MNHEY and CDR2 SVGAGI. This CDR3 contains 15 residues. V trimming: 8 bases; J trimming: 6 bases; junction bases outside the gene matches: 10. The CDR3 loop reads CASRGQGMRAGELFF. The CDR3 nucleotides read TGTGCCAGCCGAGGACAGGGGATGAGAGCCGGGGAGCTGTTTTTT.

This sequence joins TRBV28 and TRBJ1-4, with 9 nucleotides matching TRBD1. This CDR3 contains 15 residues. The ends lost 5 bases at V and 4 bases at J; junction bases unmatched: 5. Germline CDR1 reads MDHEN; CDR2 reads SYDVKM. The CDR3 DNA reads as TGTGCCAGCAGTCAGGAGGGACAGGGTAATGAAAAACTGTTTTTT. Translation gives CASSQEGQGNEKLFF.

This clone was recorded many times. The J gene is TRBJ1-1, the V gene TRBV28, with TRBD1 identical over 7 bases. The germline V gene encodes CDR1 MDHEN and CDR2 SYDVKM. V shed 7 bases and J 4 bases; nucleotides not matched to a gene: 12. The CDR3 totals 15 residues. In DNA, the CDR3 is TGTGCCAGCACCAACACAGGGGCGGGGAGCACTGAAGCTTTCTTT. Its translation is CASTNTGAGSTEAFF.

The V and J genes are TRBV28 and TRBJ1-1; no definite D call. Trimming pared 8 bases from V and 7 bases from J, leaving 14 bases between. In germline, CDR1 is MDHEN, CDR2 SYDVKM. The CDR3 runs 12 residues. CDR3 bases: TGTGCCAGCTTCACCGCGGCAGTTGAAGCTTTCTTT. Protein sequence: CASFTAAVEAFF.

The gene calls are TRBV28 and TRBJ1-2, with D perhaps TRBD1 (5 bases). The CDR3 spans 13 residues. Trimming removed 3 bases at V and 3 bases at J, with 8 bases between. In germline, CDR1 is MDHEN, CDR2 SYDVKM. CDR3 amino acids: CASSFSRDYGYTF. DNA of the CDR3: TGTGCCAGCAGTTTCTCCAGGGACTATGGCTACACCTTC.

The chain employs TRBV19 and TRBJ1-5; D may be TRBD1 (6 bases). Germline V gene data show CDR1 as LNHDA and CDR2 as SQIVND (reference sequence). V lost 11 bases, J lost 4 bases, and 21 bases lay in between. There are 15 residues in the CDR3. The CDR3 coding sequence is TGTGCCCGCGGGGGGGGCTGGGGGGCGAATCAGCCCCAGCATTTT. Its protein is CARGGGWGANQPQHF. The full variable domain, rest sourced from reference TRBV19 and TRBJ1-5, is DGGITQSPKYLFRKEGQNVTLSCEQNLNHDAMYWYRQDPGQGLRLIYYSQIVNDFQKGDIAEGYSVSREKKESFPLTVTSAQKNPTAFYLCARGGGWGANQPQHFGDGTRLSIL.

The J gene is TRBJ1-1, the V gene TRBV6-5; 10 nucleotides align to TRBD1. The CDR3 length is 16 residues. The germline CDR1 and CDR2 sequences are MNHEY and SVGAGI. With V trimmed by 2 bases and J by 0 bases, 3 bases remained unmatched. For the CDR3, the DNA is TGTGCCAGCAGTTACGGGACAGGGGTTGTGAACACTGAAGCTTTCTTT. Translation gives CASSYGTGVVNTEAFF.

The CDR3 sequence is CASSPGTGGGSGANVLTF. The CDR3 DNA follows: TGTGCCAGCAGCCCCGGGACAGGGGGGGGTTCTGGGGCCAACGTCCTGACTTTC. This chain links TRBV2 with TRBJ2-6; 11 bases are a match to TRBD1. Trimming removed 6 bases from V and 1 base from J; junction bases left unmatched: 8. CDR1 and CDR2 (germline): SNHLY, FYNNEI. The CDR3 totals 18 residues. The entire variable domain, with the rest obtained from reference TRBV2 and TRBJ2-6, is as follows: EPEVTQTPSHQVTQMGQEVILRCVPISNHLYFYWYRQILGQKVEFLVSFYNNEISEKSEIFDDQFSVERPDGSNFTLKIRSTKLEDSAMYFCASSPGTGGGSGANVLTFGAGSRLTVL.

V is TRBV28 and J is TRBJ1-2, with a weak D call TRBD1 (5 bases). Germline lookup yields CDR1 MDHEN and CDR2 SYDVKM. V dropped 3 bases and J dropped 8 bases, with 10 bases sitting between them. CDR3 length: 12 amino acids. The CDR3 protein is CASSFQGWGYTF. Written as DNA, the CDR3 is TGTGCCAGCAGTTTCCAGGGCTGGGGCTACACCTTC.

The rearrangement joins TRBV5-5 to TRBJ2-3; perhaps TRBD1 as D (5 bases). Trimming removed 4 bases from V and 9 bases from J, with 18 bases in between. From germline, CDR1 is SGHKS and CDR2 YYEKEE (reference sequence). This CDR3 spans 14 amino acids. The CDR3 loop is CASSRGAADITQYF. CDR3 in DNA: TGTGCCAGCAGCAGGGGCGCTGCGGACATAACGCAGTATTTT.

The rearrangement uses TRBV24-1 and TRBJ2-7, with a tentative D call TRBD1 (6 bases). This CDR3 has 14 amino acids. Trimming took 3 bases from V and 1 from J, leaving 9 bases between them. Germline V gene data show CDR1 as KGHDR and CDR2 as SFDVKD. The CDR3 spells CATSDAGDSYEQYF. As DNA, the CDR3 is TGTGCCACCAGTGATGCAGGGGATTCCTACGAGCAGTACTTC.

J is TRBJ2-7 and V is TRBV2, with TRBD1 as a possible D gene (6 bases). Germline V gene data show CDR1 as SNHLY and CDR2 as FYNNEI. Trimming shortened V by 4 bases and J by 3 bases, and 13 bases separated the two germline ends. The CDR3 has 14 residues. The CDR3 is CASSGSTGFYEQYF. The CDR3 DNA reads TGTGCCAGCAGTGGGTCCACAGGGTTCTACGAGCAGTACTTC.

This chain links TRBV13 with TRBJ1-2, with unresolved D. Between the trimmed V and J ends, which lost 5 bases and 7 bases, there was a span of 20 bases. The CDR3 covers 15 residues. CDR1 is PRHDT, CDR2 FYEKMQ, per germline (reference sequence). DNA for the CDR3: TGTGCCAGCAGCCCCCGACCGGTACTTTCGGGTGGCTACACCTTC. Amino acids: CASSPRPVLSGGYTF.

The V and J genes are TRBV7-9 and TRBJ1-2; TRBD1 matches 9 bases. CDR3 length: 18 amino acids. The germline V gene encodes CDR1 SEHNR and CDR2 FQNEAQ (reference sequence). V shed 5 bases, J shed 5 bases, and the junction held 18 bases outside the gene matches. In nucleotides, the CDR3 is TGTGCCAGCAGCCGAATTAACGATAACAGGGGGCTAGGGTATGGCTACACCTTC. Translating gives CASSRINDNRGLGYGYTF.

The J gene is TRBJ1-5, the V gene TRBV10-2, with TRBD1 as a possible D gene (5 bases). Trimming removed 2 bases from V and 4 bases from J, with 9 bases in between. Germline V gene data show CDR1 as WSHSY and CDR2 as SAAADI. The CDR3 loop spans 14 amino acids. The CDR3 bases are TGCGCCAGCAGTGAGGCCGGGGGGAATCAGCCCCAGCATTTT. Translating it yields CASSEAGGNQPQHF.

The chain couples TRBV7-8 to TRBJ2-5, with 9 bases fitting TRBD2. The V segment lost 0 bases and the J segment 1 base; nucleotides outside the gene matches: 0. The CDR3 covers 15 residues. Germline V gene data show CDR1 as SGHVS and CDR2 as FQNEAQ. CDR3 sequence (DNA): TGTGCCAGCAGCTTAGCTAGCGGGAGCCAAGAGACCCAGTACTTC. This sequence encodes CASSLASGSQETQYF.

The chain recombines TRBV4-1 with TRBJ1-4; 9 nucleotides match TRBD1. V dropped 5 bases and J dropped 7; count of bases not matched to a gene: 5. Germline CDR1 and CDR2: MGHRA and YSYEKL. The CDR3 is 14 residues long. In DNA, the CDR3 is TGCGCCAGCAGCTGGGACAGGGCGGCTGAAAAACTGTTTTTT. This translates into CASSWDRAAEKLFF.

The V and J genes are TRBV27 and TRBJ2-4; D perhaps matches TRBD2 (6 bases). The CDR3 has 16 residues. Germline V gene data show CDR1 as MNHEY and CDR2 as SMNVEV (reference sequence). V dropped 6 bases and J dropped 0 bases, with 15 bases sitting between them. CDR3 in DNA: TGTGCCAGCAGCCTCGTGGGAGCGGGAGCCAAAAACATTCAGTACTTC. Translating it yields CASSLVGAGAKNIQYF.

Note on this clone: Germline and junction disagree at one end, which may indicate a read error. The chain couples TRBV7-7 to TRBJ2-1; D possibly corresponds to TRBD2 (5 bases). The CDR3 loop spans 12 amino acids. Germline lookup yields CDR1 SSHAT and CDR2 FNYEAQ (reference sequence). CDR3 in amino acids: CASSRISGEQFF. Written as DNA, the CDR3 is TGTGCTAGCAGCCGCATTTCGGGGGAGCAGTTCTTC.

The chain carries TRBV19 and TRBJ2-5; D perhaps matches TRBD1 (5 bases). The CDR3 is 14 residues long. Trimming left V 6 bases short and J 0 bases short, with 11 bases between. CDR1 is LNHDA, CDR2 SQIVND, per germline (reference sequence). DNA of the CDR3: TGTGCCAGTAGGAAAGGGGAAAACCAAGAGACCCAGTACTTC. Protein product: CASRKGENQETQYF.

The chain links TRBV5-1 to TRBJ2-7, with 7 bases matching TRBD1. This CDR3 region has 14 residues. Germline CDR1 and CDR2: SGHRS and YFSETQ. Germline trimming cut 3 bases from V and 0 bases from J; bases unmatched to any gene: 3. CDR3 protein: CASSWDSTSYEQYF. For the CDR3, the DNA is TGCGCCAGCAGCTGGGACAGTACCTCCTACGAGCAGTACTTC. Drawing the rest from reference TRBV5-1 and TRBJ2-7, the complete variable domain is KAGVTQTPRYLIKTRGQQVTLSCSPISGHRSVSWYQQTPGQGLQFLFEYFSETQRNKGNFPGRFSGRQFSNSRSEMNVSTLELGDSALYLCASSWDSTSYEQYFGPGTRLTVT.

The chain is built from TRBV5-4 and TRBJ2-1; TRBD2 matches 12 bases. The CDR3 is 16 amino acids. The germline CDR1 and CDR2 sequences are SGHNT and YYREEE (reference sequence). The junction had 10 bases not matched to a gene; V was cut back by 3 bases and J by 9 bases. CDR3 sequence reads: CASSSQTSGSHGEQFF. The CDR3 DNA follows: TGTGCCAGCAGCTCCCAGACTAGCGGGAGCCACGGTGAGCAGTTCTTC.